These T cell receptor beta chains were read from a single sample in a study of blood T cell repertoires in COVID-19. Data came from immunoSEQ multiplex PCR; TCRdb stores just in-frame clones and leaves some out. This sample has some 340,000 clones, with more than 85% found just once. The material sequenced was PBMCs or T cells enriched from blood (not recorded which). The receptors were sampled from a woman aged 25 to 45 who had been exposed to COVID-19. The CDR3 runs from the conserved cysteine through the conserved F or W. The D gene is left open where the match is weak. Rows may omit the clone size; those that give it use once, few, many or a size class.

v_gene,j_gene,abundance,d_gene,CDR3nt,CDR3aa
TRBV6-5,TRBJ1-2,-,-,TGTGCCAGCAGTCTCCGCCGGGTCGGCAACTATGGCTACACCTTC,CASSLRRVGNYGYTF
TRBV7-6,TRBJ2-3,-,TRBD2,TGTGCCAGCAGACCCCGACTAGCGGGGGGACAAATTCCTAGCACAGATACGCAGTATTTT,CASRPRLAGGQIPSTDTQYF
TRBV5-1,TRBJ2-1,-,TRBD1,TGCGCCAGCAGCTTGGCAGACAGGGATTACAATGAGCAGTTCTTC,CASSLADRDYNEQFF
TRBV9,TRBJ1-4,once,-,TGTGCCAGCAGCGTAGGGGTGCAGGGTGGTGAAAAACTGTTTTTT,CASSVGVQGGEKLFF
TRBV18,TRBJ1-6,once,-,TGTGCCAGCTCACCACCGTGGGGAGTTGGAAATTCACCCCTCCACTTT,CASSPPWGVGNSPLHF
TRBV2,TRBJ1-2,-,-,TGTGCCCGAAAACAGGGAAACCTTGACTATGGCTACACCTTC,CARKQGNLDYGYTF
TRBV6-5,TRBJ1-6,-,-,TGTGCCAGCTCGACCGACTACCCCAATTCACCCCTCCACTTT,CASSTDYPNSPLHF
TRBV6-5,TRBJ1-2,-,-,TGTGCCAGCGGCCAGCGAAACTATGGCTACACCTTC,CASGQRNYGYTF
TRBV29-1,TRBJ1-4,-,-,TGCAGGCGTCGTAATGAAAAACTGTTTTTT,CRRRNEKLFF
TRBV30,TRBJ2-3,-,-,TGTGCCTGGACACCCCTTATAGCCGATACGCAGTATTTT,CAWTPLIADTQYF
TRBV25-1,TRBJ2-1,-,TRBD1,TGTGCCAGCAGTGCTGGACAGGGGAGGATGAATGAGCAGTTCTTC,CASSAGQGRMNEQFF
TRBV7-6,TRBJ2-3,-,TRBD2,TGTGCCAGCAGCTTAGTCGGAGCGGGGGCCACAGATACGCAGTATTTT,CASSLVGAGATDTQYF
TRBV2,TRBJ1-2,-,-,TGTGCCAGCACCTACAGGGACACTAACTATGGCTACACCTTC,CASTYRDTNYGYTF
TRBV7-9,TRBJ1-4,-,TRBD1,TGTGCCAGCAGCTCAGGACAGGCAACTAATGAAAAACTGTTTTTT,CASSSGQATNEKLFF
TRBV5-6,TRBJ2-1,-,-,TGTGCCAGCAGCTTGGGGCCCTACAATGAGCAGTTCTTC,CASSLGPYNEQFF
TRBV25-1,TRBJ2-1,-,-,TGTGCCAGCAGTGGGGGCCTGGGGTGGATTAATGAGCAGTTCTTC,CASSGGLGWINEQFF
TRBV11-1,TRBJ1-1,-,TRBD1,TGTGCCAGCAGCCAGTACACCGGGACAGAGAACACTGAAGCTTTCTTT,CASSQYTGTENTEAFF
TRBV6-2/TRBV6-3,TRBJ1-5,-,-,TGTGCCAGCAGTTGGTGGACAGCTAATCAGCCCCAGCATTTT,CASSWWTANQPQHF
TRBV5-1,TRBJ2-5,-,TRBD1,TGCGCCAGCAGCTTAATGCCGGGACAGGGACAGACCCAGTACTTC,CASSLMPGQGQTQYF
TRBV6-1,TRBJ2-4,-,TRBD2,TGTGCCAGCAGTGAAGAGAAGCGGGGGGGCCTTATAGCCAAAAACATTCAGTACTTC,CASSEEKRGGLIAKNIQYF
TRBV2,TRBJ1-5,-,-,TGTGCCAGCAGGCGAGTAAGCAATCAGCCCCAGCATTTT,CASRRVSNQPQHF
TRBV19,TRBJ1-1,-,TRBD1,TGTGCCAGTAGCCGCTCATTCCGGGACAGGGGTGGCACTGAAGCTTTCTTT,CASSRSFRDRGGTEAFF